The present T cell receptor beta chain was sequenced within a study of cytomegalovirus exposure and HLA in healthy donors. Overall study findings and caveats: According to a later analysis, most TCR beta chains associated with CMV appeared HLA-restricted. The majority of TCR sequences were rare, yet some public TCRs appeared in many donors. Certain sequence variants were highly shared and formed a cluster, and this cluster was likely a sequencing artifact.

The trim removed 2 bases at V and 3 bases at J, leaving 3 bases unmatched. Germline assignment: CDR1 SGHNT and CDR2 YYREEE (reference sequence). This CDR3 contains 15 residues. A multiplex PCR was run with 60 Vbeta primers and 13 Jbeta primers. Some clones are missing from TCRdb's copy, which holds only in-frame ones; the method was immunoSEQ multiplex PCR. The repertoire holds 100,000 to 150,000 clones, with around 72% as singletons. In this sample, this clone turned up a few times. Its antigen is not known. The J gene is TRBJ2-2, the V gene TRBV5-4; TRBD2 aligns across 8 bases. The sequence was collected from a woman between 35 and 50 years old in good health and CMV-seronegative. Material: PBMCs. CDR3 sequence: CASSLAGVDTGELFF. The CDR3 DNA follows: TGTGCCAGCAGCTTAGCGGGAGTCGACACCGGGGAGCTGTTTTTT. Full variable domain (rest looked up from reference TRBV5-4 and TRBJ2-2): ETGVTQSPTHLIKTRGQQVTLRCSSQSGHNTVSWYQQALGQGPQFIFQYYREEENGRGNFPPRFSGLQFPNYSSELNVNALELDDSALYLCASSLAGVDTGELFFGEGSRLTVL.